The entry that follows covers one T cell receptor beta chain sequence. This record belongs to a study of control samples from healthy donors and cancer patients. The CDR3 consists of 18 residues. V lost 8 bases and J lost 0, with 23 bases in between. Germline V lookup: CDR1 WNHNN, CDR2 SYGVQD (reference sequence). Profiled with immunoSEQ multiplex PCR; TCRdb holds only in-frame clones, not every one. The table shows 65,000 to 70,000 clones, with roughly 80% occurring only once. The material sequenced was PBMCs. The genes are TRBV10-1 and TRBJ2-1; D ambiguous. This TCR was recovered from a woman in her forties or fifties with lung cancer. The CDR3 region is CASPKNYLTSCSYNEQFF. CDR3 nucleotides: TGCGCCAGCCCAAAGAACTATTTGACGTCTTGCTCCTACAATGAGCAGTTCTTC.